This T cell receptor (beta chain) was sequenced in a study of blood T cell repertoires in COVID-19 (dated by TCRdb to about 2020). Background for the entire study: Collaborator samples came from the United States, Italy and Spain and covered acute and convalescent phases of COVID-19. The material from the prospective study consisted of cDNA or gDNA derived from T cells, B-cell-depleted T cells, or PBMCs. Deeply sampled blood TCRbeta repertoires from subjects exposed to, actively infected with, or recovered from COVID-19 were included in the dataset. The repertoires were released in a freely available public database meant as a resource for research on the immune response to SARS-CoV-2. Samples were obtained from the ongoing ImmuneRACE study (first 160 participants) and from about 1,300 subjects provided by 6 global collaborators. The sample metadata nearly always contained a de-identified subject ID, COVID-19 status, age in years and sex. Where available, HLA class I and class II types were obtained from metadata supplied by the sample provider rather than from assay-based typing.

TCRbeta CDR3 regions were amplified from genomic DNA using the immunoSEQ Assay, a bias-controlled multiplex PCR. The study's processing was this. The number of nucleated cells in each sample was estimated from the amplification of reference gene primers within the assay. Sequence reads were collapsed and filtered to measure the absolute abundance of every unique TCRbeta CDR3 rearrangement. For each sample, productive Simpson clonality was calculated as the square root of Simpson's diversity index across productive rearrangements. The table was pulled from immuneACCESS by TCRdb, which kept in-frame rearrangements only. Such tables lose some clones; where checked, under half of the loss comes from unresolved V genes, and the rest has no known cause. The V and J calls and clone size are taken from that table; D and trimming were inferred from the DNA. This sample has about 220,000 clones in its table, and around 88% of those were observed once. Under 2.5% of the sample rests with the top ten.

Participants in the prospective study were aged roughly 18 to 100 years, lived in 20 to 25 United States geographic areas, and enrolled through a virtual design. In the prospective study, participants were assigned to cohorts based on the clinical history participants reported in a screening survey and a study questionnaire. Each participant in the prospective study had whole blood, serum and a nasopharyngeal or oropharyngeal swab collected by mobile phlebotomists. Prospective study participants could optionally give additional blood draws and questionnaires over an approximately two-month period. Before DNA extraction, prospective study blood samples were shipped either frozen or at room temperature. The table lists this clone with a count of one. Its antigen has not been determined. No qualities accompany the bases; no much larger clone lies one base away. Overall study results and their limits: How much clinical and demographic metadata was included differed by source and by participant, and the metadata was provided uncurated.

Trimming takes 2 bases off V and 13 bases off J; junction bases not matched to a gene: 6. CDR1 is given as GTSNPN and CDR2 as SVGIG, both from the germline V gene (reference sequence). From the cysteine up to the phenylalanine, the CDR3 has a length of 12 residues. The sequence is cut down to CDR3 DNA, 36 bases in frame from base 1. The specimen was PBMCs or T cells enriched from blood (not recorded which). The sequence came from a woman in her forties with acute COVID-19. Here the chain combines TRBV30 and TRBJ1-4; 8 bases in between match TRBD1. The CDR3 reads as follows: CAWSIQGAGLFF. The DNA sequence follows: TGTGCCTGGAGTATCCAGGGGGCTGGACTGTTTTTT.